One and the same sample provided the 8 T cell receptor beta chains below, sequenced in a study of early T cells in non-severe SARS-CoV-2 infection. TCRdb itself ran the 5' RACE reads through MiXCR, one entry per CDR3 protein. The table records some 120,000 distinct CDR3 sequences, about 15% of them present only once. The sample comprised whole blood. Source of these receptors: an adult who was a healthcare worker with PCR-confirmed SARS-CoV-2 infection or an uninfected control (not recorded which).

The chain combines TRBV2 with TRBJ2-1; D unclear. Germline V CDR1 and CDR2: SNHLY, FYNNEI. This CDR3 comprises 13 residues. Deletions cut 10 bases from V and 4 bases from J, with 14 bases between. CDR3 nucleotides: TGTGCCACCTCCCAGACACCTTACAATGAGCAGTTCTTC. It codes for CATSQTPYNEQFF. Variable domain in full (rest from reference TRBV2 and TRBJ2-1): EPEVTQTPSHQVTQMGQEVILRCVPISNHLYFYWYRQILGQKVEFLVSFYNNEISEKSEIFDDQFSVERPDGSNFTLKIRSTKLEDSAMYFCATSQTPYNEQFFGPGTRLTVL.

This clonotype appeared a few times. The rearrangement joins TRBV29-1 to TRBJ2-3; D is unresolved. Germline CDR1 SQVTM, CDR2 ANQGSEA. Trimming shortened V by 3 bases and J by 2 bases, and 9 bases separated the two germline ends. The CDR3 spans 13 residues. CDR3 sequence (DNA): TGCAGCGTTGAGGTTGAGGTCACAGATACGCAGTATTTT. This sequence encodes CSVEVEVTDTQYF.

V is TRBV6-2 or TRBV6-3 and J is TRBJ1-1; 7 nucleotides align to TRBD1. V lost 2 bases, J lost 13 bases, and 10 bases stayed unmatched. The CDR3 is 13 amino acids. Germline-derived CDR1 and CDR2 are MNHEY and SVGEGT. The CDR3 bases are TGTGCCAGCAGTTACGAAATCAGGGGGTCGGTTTTCTTT. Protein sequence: CASSYEIRGSVFF.

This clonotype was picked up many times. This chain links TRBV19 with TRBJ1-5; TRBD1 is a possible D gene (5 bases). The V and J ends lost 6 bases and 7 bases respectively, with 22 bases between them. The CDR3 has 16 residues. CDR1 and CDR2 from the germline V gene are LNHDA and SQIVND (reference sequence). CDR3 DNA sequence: TGTGCCAGTAGGATGAGTGGCAGGGTGGGAGACCAGCCCCAGCATTTT. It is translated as CASRMSGRVGDQPQHF.

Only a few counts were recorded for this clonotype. Here the CDR3 reads CATSTGLYSPLHF. The CDR3 DNA reads as TGTGCCACCAGCACGGGACTTTATTCACCCCTCCACTTT. V is TRBV15 and J is TRBJ1-6; a weak D match, TRBD1 (5 bases). This CDR3 contains 13 residues. Germline V lookup: CDR1 LNHNV, CDR2 YYDKDF (reference sequence). Trimming shortened V by 4 bases and J by 8 bases, and 9 bases separated the two germline ends.

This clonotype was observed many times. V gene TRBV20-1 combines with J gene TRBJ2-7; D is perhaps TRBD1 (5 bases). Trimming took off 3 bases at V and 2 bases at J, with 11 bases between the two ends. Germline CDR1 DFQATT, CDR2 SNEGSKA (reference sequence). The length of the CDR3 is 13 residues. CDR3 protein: CSASSGQTYEQYF. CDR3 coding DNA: TGCAGTGCTAGCAGTGGACAAACCTACGAGCAGTACTTC.

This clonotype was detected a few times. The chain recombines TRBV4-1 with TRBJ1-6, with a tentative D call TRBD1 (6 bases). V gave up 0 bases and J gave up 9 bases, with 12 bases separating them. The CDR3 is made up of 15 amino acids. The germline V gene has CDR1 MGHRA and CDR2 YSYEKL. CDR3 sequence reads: CASSQDGTLFSPLHF. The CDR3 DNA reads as TGCGCCAGCAGCCAAGACGGGACACTCTTTTCACCCCTCCACTTT.

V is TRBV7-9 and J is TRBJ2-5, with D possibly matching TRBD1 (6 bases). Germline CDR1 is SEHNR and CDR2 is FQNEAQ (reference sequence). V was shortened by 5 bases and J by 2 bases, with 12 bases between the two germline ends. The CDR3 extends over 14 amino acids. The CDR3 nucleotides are TGTGCCAGCAGCCCCGGGACAAGACAAGAGACCCAGTACTTC. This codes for CASSPGTRQETQYF. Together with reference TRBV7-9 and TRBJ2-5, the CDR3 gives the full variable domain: DTGVSQNPRHKITKRGQNVTFRCDPISEHNRLYWYRQTLGQGPEFLTYFQNEAQLEKSRLLSDRFSAERPKGSFSTLEIQRTEQGDSAMYLCASSPGTRQETQYFGPGTRLLVL.